This T cell receptor beta chain was documented in a study of cytomegalovirus exposure and HLA in healthy donors. Across the whole study: The roughly 130 validation repertoires, a later analysis reported, used the same platform as the 700 or so repertoires from the first cohort.

Germline V gives CDR1 SGHAT, CDR2 FQNNGV. The CDR3 sequence is 13 residues long. Trimming took off 5 bases at V and 5 bases at J, with 12 bases between the two ends. Repertoires were generated with immunoSEQ multiplex PCR, while TCRdb's copy carries only in-frame clones and drops some. The table includes about 280,000 clones, 88% detected once. What was sequenced was PBMCs. The rearrangement uses TRBV11-2 and TRBJ1-2, with D possibly matching TRBD1 (6 bases). The TCR comes from a woman younger than 35 in good health and CMV-seronegative. The CDR3 region is CASSGGQLYGYTF. CDR3 DNA sequence: TGTGCCAGCAGCGGAGGACAGCTTTATGGCTACACCTTC.